A single sample is the source of the 8 T cell receptor beta chains below, sequenced in a study of blood T cells in healthy people across ages. Then a second PCR, running roughly 7 to 11 cycles, was carried out with a sample-barcoded 5' primer and a J-beta primer mix. MiXCR was run by TCRdb on the 5' RACE reads, yielding one entry per CDR3 protein. The profile shows over a million distinct CDR3 sequences, approximately 63% of them singletons. The sequenced sample was blood. These receptors originate from a man between 18 and 29 years old in good health.

The chain joins TRBV27 to TRBJ1-6; D not certain. The CDR3 covers 13 residues. CDR1 is MNHEY, CDR2 SMNVEV, per germline (reference sequence). V was trimmed by 8 bases and J by 7 bases, leaving 12 bases between them. The CDR3 nucleotides are TGTGCCAGCGCTCGGGCGGGAAATTCACCCCTCCACTTT. This codes for CASARAGNSPLHF.

V is TRBV4-1 and J is TRBJ2-5, with TRBD1 identical over 9 bases. The J call may be incorrect, as the DNA end agrees better with TRBJ2-7. Per the germline V gene, CDR1 is MGHRA and CDR2 is YSYEKL. CDR3 length: 14 residues. For the CDR3, the DNA is TGCGCCAGCAGCCAAACGACAGGGGGAGACGAGCAGTACTTC. It codes for CASSQTTGGDEQYF.

This clonotype came up a few times. The genes are TRBV20-1 and TRBJ1-5; tentatively, D is TRBD1 (5 bases). Germline V gene lookup returns CDR1 DFQATT and CDR2 SNEGSKA (reference sequence). Trimming shortened V by 4 bases and J by 6 bases, and 19 bases separated the two germline ends. The CDR3 is 15 amino acids. The chain's CDR3 is CSATKIGASGQPQHF. The CDR3 nucleotides read TGCAGTGCTACTAAAATTGGGGCGAGCGGTCAGCCCCAGCATTTT.

This clonotype was seen a few times. J is TRBJ2-3 and V is TRBV7-8; D might be TRBD2 (5 bases). Germline CDR1 and CDR2: SGHVS and FQNEAQ. This CDR3 has 14 amino acids. V was cut by 4 bases and J by 6 bases, with 14 bases left in between. CDR3: CASSSRAQRDTQYF. CDR3 nucleotide sequence: TGTGCCAGCAGCTCGAGGGCCCAACGGGATACGCAGTATTTT.

The sample holds a few counts of this clonotype. V gene TRBV29-1 combines with J gene TRBJ2-1; possibly TRBD2 for D (5 bases). Trimming took off 3 bases at V and 9 bases at J, with 18 bases between the two ends. The CDR3 has 14 residues. From germline, CDR1 is SQVTM and CDR2 ANQGSEA. CDR3: CSVDTNGLEGEQFF. DNA of the CDR3: TGCAGCGTTGACACGAACGGACTGGAAGGTGAGCAGTTCTTC.

The CDR3 here is CSVLLALYGYTF. The CDR3 DNA follows: TGCAGCGTTCTCTTAGCTCTCTATGGCTACACCTTC. The J gene is TRBJ1-2, the V gene TRBV29-1; D remains ambiguous. The V end was cut by 5 bases, the J end by 4 bases, with 11 bases between. Germline loops: CDR1 SQVTM, CDR2 ANQGSEA. CDR3 size: 12 residues.

The sample holds a few counts of this clonotype. V gene TRBV7-9 combines with J gene TRBJ1-2; weak D call: TRBD1 (6 bases). Trimming took 7 bases from V and 5 from J, leaving 14 bases between them. This CDR3 comprises 13 residues. Germline values: CDR1 SEHNR, CDR2 FQNEAQ (reference sequence). The CDR3 loop reads CASNPRQGYGYTF. The CDR3 DNA reads TGTGCCAGCAACCCACGCCAGGGGTATGGCTACACCTTC.

In its sample, this clonotype was seen a few times. The V gene is TRBV4-1, the J gene TRBJ1-4, with D possibly being TRBD1 (5 bases). The CDR3 loop spans 15 amino acids. Trimming took off 0 bases at V and 5 bases at J, with 10 bases between the two ends. The V gene's germline CDR1 is MGHRA and CDR2 YSYEKL. The CDR3 nucleotides are TGCGCCAGCAGCCAAGAGGGCAGGGCAAATGAAAAACTGTTTTTT. This translates into CASSQEGRANEKLFF.